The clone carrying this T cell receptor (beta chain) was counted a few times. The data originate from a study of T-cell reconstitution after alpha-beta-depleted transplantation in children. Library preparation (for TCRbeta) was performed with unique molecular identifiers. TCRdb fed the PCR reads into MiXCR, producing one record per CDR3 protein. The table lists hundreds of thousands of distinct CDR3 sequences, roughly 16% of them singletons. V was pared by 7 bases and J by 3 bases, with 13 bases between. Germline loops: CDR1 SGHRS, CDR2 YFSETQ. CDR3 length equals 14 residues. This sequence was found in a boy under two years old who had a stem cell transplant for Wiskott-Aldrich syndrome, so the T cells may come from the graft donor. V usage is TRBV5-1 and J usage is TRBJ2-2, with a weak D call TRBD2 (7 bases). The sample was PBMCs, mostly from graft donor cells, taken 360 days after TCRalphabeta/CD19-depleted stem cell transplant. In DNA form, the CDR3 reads TGCGCCAGCGCTCGGGGGGCGCACACCGGGGAGCTGTTTTTT. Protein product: CASARGAHTGELFF. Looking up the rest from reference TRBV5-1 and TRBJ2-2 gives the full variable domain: KAGVTQTPRYLIKTRGQQVTLSCSPISGHRSVSWYQQTPGQGLQFLFEYFSETQRNKGNFPGRFSGRQFSNSRSEMNVSTLELGDSALYLCASARGAHTGELFFGEGSRLTVL.